What follows are 23 T cell receptor beta chains derived from one specimen sequenced in a study of T cell repertoires in cytomegalovirus infection. TCRdb processed the reads anew with MiXCR; each CDR3 protein has one entry. The profile shows about 740,000 distinct CDR3 sequences, about a third of them singletons. Sequencing used PBMCs. The receptors were sampled from a human donor in good health (CMV status not recorded). Some clones in this sample may be carry-over from other donors' samples.

This clonotype was seen a handful of times. A read error may produce the germline difference seen at one junction end. This chain uses TRBV7-7 with TRBJ1-6; D not resolved. The CDR3 consists of 19 residues. Germline CDR1 reads SSHAT; CDR2 reads FNYEAQ (reference sequence). In nucleotides, the CDR3 is TGTGCTAGCAGCTTAGGTTCGGTACGTGTTAGCTCCTATAATTCACCCCTCCACTTT. This translates into CASSLGSVRVSSYNSPLHF.

This chain uses TRBV19 with TRBJ2-7; 8 bases match TRBD2. J gave up 4 bases and V 4 bases, and 3 bases lay outside the gene matches. The germline V gene encodes CDR1 LNHDA and CDR2 SQIVND (reference sequence). CDR3 length: 13 residues. The CDR3 reads CASSTTSGYEQYF. The CDR3 nucleotides read TGTGCCAGTAGTACCACTAGCGGATACGAGCAGTACTTC.

The chain links TRBV5-4 to TRBJ2-7; 7 bases agree with TRBD1. This CDR3 has 15 amino acids. Germline V gene lookup returns CDR1 SGHNT and CDR2 YYREEE (reference sequence). V shed 5 bases and J 6 bases; nucleotides not matched to a gene: 14. The CDR3 reads CASSWRGGQQGEQYF. CDR3 bases: TGTGCCAGCAGTTGGCGAGGGGGACAGCAGGGCGAGCAGTACTTC.

The chain uses TRBV2 and TRBJ2-1; the D gene is possibly TRBD1 (5 bases). V was clipped by 3 bases and J by 6 bases, with 15 bases between them. This CDR3 comprises 15 residues. Per germline, CDR1 SNHLY and CDR2 FYNNEI. CDR3 sequence (DNA): TGTGCCAGCAGTGACAAGGTGGGCAGGGTCAATGAGCAGTTCTTC. Protein: CASSDKVGRVNEQFF.

In this sample, this clonotype turned up a few times. The chain has TRBV6-5 and TRBJ2-7, with TRBD2 identical over 8 bases. The CDR3 runs to 14 residues. The V gene's germline CDR1 is MNHEY and CDR2 SVGAGI. J gave up 5 bases and V 1 base, and 4 bases lay outside the gene matches. CDR3 nucleotides: TGTGCCAGCAGTTACTTTCCGGGGGGGAACGAGCAGTACTTC. Translating gives CASSYFPGGNEQYF.

The chain combines TRBV7-2 with TRBJ2-3; tentatively, D is TRBD1 (6 bases). Trimming took 5 bases from V and 4 from J, leaving 13 bases between them. Germline V gives CDR1 SGHTA, CDR2 FQGNSA. The CDR3 spans 14 residues. CDR3 protein: CASSRWDNSDTQYF. The CDR3 coding sequence is TGTGCCAGCAGCCGATGGGACAACTCAGATACGCAGTATTTT.

This clonotype was detected ten times or more. The chain employs TRBV28 and TRBJ1-5, with D uncertain. This CDR3 is built from 17 residues. Trimming removed 3 bases at V and 3 bases at J, with 18 bases between. In germline, CDR1 is MDHEN, CDR2 SYDVKM. The CDR3 here is CASSFLSWWRLNQPQHF. The CDR3 coding sequence is TGTGCCAGCAGTTTCCTCTCCTGGTGGAGGCTCAATCAGCCCCAGCATTTT.

This clonotype was observed a handful of times. This rearrangement joins TRBV28 to TRBJ1-5; 9 positions agree with TRBD1. The CDR3 extends over 11 amino acids. The V and J ends lost 4 bases and 11 bases, in that order; junction bases with no gene match: 0. Germline V gives CDR1 MDHEN, CDR2 SYDVKM. CDR3 region: CASSWDRAQHF. The CDR3 nucleotides are TGTGCCAGCAGTTGGGACAGGGCCCAGCATTTT.

This clonotype turned up a few times. The chain uses TRBV5-1 and TRBJ2-5; 12 nucleotides match TRBD1. Germline trimming cut 0 bases from V and 3 bases from J; bases unmatched to any gene: 3. Germline V gene data show CDR1 as SGHRS and CDR2 as YFSETQ. The CDR3 totals 16 residues. As DNA, the CDR3 is TGCGCCAGCAGCTTGGGGGACAGGGGGCTAGAAGAGACCCAGTACTTC. Translation: CASSLGDRGLEETQYF. Full variable domain (rest looked up from reference TRBV5-1 and TRBJ2-5): KAGVTQTPRYLIKTRGQQVTLSCSPISGHRSVSWYQQTPGQGLQFLFEYFSETQRNKGNFPGRFSGRQFSNSRSEMNVSTLELGDSALYLCASSLGDRGLEETQYFGPGTRLLVL.

The sample holds a few counts of this clonotype. V and J are TRBV28 and TRBJ2-5; D could derive from TRBD1 or TRBD2 (5 bases each). CDR1 MDHEN and CDR2 SYDVKM come from the germline V gene. The CDR3 runs 15 residues. V lost 6 bases and J 3 bases, leaving 17 bases between the germline ends. The CDR3, as DNA: TGTGCCAGCAGCCTCCGGGACGGTAGAAAAGAGACCCAGTACTTC. Its translation is CASSLRDGRKETQYF.

This clonotype was detected a few times. This chain joins TRBV15 and TRBJ1-2; 9 nucleotides align to TRBD1. V shed 6 bases, J shed 5 bases, and the junction held 13 bases outside the gene matches. The V gene's germline CDR1 is LNHNV and CDR2 YYDKDF (reference sequence). This CDR3 is 16 amino acids long. The CDR3 nucleotides are TGTGCCACCAGATCCATCAAGGGACAGGGAGAATATGGCTACACCTTC. This gives the protein CATRSIKGQGEYGYTF.

V usage is TRBV28 and J usage is TRBJ1-1; D possibly corresponds to TRBD1 (5 bases). Trimming pared 4 bases from V and 7 bases from J, leaving 16 bases between. Germline V gene lookup returns CDR1 MDHEN and CDR2 SYDVKM. There are 14 residues in the CDR3. CDR3 coding DNA: TGTGCCAGCAGTTCCCGGGGCAGGGCGATTGAAGCTTTCTTT. This encodes CASSSRGRAIEAFF.

The gene calls are TRBV7-6 and TRBJ2-3; D might be TRBD1 or TRBD2, each matching 5 bases. Trimming took 5 bases from V and 5 from J, leaving 14 bases between them. Germline CDR1 reads SGHVS; CDR2 reads FNYEAQ. The CDR3 is 14 amino acids. DNA of the CDR3: TGTGCCAGCAGCCAGGGAGTGGGCGGAGATACGCAGTATTTT. This sequence encodes CASSQGVGGDTQYF. The full variable domain, in which reference TRBV7-6 and TRBJ2-3 provide the parts outside the CDR3, is GAGVSQSPRYKVTKRGQDVALRCDPISGHVSLYWYRQALGQGPEFLTYFNYEAQQDKSGLPNDRFSAERPEGSISTLTIQRTEQRDSAMYRCASSQGVGGDTQYFGPGTRLTVL.

Only a few counts were recorded for this clonotype. V and J are TRBV28 and TRBJ2-2; 10 bases line up with TRBD1. Looked up from germline, CDR1 is MDHEN and CDR2 is SYDVKM. Trimming removed 3 bases from V and 5 bases from J; junction bases left unmatched: 3. The CDR3 covers 15 residues. CDR3 DNA: TGTGCCAGCAGTTTCGACAGGGGGCGAACCGGGGAGCTGTTTTTT. This codes for CASSFDRGRTGELFF.

The rearrangement links TRBV7-8 to TRBJ1-3; D is undetermined. The ends were cut back, 1 base at V and 3 bases at J, with 4 bases in the middle. The CDR3 runs 13 residues. The germline CDR1 and CDR2 sequences are SGHVS and FQNEAQ. The CDR3 DNA follows: TGTGCCAGCAGCTTAGTTTTTGGAAACACCATATATTTT. Encoded protein: CASSLVFGNTIYF.

This clonotype has a handful of counts. The rearrangement joins TRBV10-3 to TRBJ2-7; the D is unclear. The CDR3 consists of 11 residues. Germline V gene sequence: CDR1 ENHRY, CDR2 SYGVKD. V was trimmed by 0 bases and J by 7 bases, leaving 4 bases between them. CDR3 protein: CAISESVEQYF. The CDR3 DNA follows: TGTGCCATCAGTGAGTCGGTTGAGCAGTACTTC.

This clonotype was detected once. The chain couples TRBV6-6 to TRBJ1-6; possibly TRBD1 for D (5 bases). From germline, CDR1 is MNHNY and CDR2 SVGAGI (reference sequence). There are 15 residues in the CDR3. Deletions cut 0 bases from V and 9 bases from J, with 12 bases between. The CDR3 loop is CASSYSTGGGSPLHF. In DNA, the CDR3 is TGTGCCAGCAGTTACTCGACGGGGGGGGGTTCACCCCTCCACTTT.

In this sample, this clonotype turned up many times. The rearrangement joins TRBV7-2 to TRBJ2-5, with D unclear. Trimming took 2 bases from V and 6 from J, leaving 19 bases between them. The germline CDR1 and CDR2 sequences are SGHTA and FQGNSA. The CDR3 extends over 16 amino acids. The CDR3 nucleotides are TGTGCCAGCAGCTTAAGTATCAGGCTGGAAATGAAGACCCAGTACTTC. Amino acid sequence: CASSLSIRLEMKTQYF.

Many counts were recorded for this clonotype. The gene calls are TRBV7-9 and TRBJ1-4, with TRBD1 matching over 8 bases. Germline V gene data show CDR1 as SEHNR and CDR2 as FQNEAQ (reference sequence). The CDR3 totals 15 residues. The J segment lost 8 bases and the V segment lost 8 bases, leaving 13 bases of the junction unmatched. This chain's CDR3 is CASVLSTTGVEKLFF. CDR3 coding DNA: TGTGCCAGCGTTCTCTCCACGACAGGGGTCGAAAAACTGTTTTTT.

This clonotype was found once. V and J are TRBV20-1 and TRBJ2-7, with 8 bases fitting TRBD2. Germline lookup yields CDR1 DFQATT and CDR2 SNEGSKA (reference sequence). V lost 8 bases to trimming and J lost 0 bases; unmatched junction nucleotides: 18. The CDR3 spans 17 residues. The chain's CDR3 is CSPELPEIAGTSYEQYF. In DNA, the CDR3 is TGCAGTCCCGAATTACCGGAAATAGCGGGGACCTCCTACGAGCAGTACTTC.

The chain is built from TRBV28 and TRBJ1-2; D possibly corresponds to TRBD1 (5 bases). The CDR3 runs 14 residues. Deletions cut 7 bases from V and 7 bases from J, with 19 bases between. Germline V gene data show CDR1 as MDHEN and CDR2 as SYDVKM. The CDR3 spells CASTKERGLVGYTF. In DNA form, the CDR3 reads TGTGCCAGCACCAAGGAGAGGGGTTTAGTTGGCTACACCTTC.

This clonotype has a handful of counts. This rearrangement joins TRBV19 to TRBJ1-5, with 10 positions matching TRBD1. Germline V lookup: CDR1 LNHDA, CDR2 SQIVND (reference sequence). With V trimmed by 5 bases and J by 5 bases, 6 bases remained unmatched. The CDR3 has 15 residues. The CDR3 protein is CASSWGQGTDQPQHF. The CDR3 DNA reads as TGTGCCAGTAGTTGGGGACAGGGGACGGATCAGCCCCAGCATTTT.

The sample holds a few counts of this clonotype. The chain couples TRBV12-5 to TRBJ2-7; unclear D gene. The ends were cut back, 1 base at V and 6 bases at J, with 7 bases in the middle. This CDR3 region has 12 residues. CDR1 and CDR2 from the germline V gene are LGHNT and FRNRAP. In DNA form, the CDR3 reads TGTGCTAGTGGTTTGGACAGAAGCGAGCAGTACTTC. Translation gives CASGLDRSEQYF.